The 14 T cell receptor beta chains reported below all come from one sample, sequenced in a study of beta chain features in type 1 diabetes. The sequenced template was cDNA made from the entire isolated RNA. TCRdb's table, derived via immunoSEQ multiplex PCR, lists solely in-frame clones and lacks some. This table holds about 620,000 clones, around 15% found once. Sample: naive CD4+ T cells from blood. The source is a man aged 18 to 29 in good health.

V and J are TRBV30 and TRBJ1-1; no clear D gene. Germline lookup yields CDR1 GTSNPN and CDR2 SVGIG (reference sequence). CDR3 length: 14 residues. Trimming shortened V by 5 bases and J by 0 bases, and 13 bases separated the two germline ends. In nucleotides, the CDR3 is TGTGCCTGGGCTACCGGCAGAGTGAACACTGAAGCTTTCTTT. This sequence encodes CAWATGRVNTEAFF.

The chain combines TRBV10-3 with TRBJ2-7; D call uncertain. The CDR3 has 14 amino acids. Germline V lookup: CDR1 ENHRY, CDR2 SYGVKD. Between the trimmed V and J ends, which lost 0 bases and 0 bases, there was a span of 6 bases. CDR3 residues: CAISESRISYEQYF. For the CDR3, the DNA is TGTGCCATCAGTGAGTCCAGGATCTCCTACGAGCAGTACTTC.

Only a few counts were recorded for this clone. The genes are TRBV6-5 and TRBJ2-3; D unclear. The CDR3 runs to 15 residues. Trimming cost V 2 bases and J 4 bases, with 13 bases left between them. Per germline, CDR1 MNHEY and CDR2 SVGAGI. Here the CDR3 reads CASSYRAARADTQYF. The CDR3 DNA is TGTGCCAGCAGTTACAGGGCAGCAAGGGCAGATACGCAGTATTTT.

In this sample, this clone turned up a few times. The genes are TRBV19 and TRBJ2-7; TRBD1 is a possible D gene (6 bases). Per germline, CDR1 LNHDA and CDR2 SQIVND (reference sequence). V was pared by 8 bases and J by 2 bases, with 19 bases between. This CDR3 is built from 15 residues. DNA for the CDR3: TGTGCCAGTGCGTACAGGGCCTATGGAGCCTACGAGCAGTACTTC. As protein: CASAYRAYGAYEQYF. Full variable domain (rest looked up from reference TRBV19 and TRBJ2-7): DGGITQSPKYLFRKEGQNVTLSCEQNLNHDAMYWYRQDPGQGLRLIYYSQIVNDFQKGDIAEGYSVSREKKESFPLTVTSAQKNPTAFYLCASAYRAYGAYEQYFGPGTRLTVT.

The V and J genes are TRBV7-9 and TRBJ2-1; possible D gene TRBD1, 6 bases. The CDR3 runs to 12 residues. The ends were cut back, 5 bases at V and 8 bases at J, with 10 bases in the middle. Germline CDR1 is SEHNR and CDR2 is FQNEAQ (reference sequence). The CDR3: CASSQAGDEQFF. The CDR3 bases are TGTGCCAGCAGCCAAGCAGGGGATGAGCAGTTCTTC.

This sequence joins TRBV27 and TRBJ1-3; no reliable D call. CDR3 length: 14 amino acids. The germline V and J ends were trimmed by 0 bases and 4 bases, with 7 bases remaining between them. Germline V gives CDR1 MNHEY, CDR2 SMNVEV (reference sequence). This CDR3 is CASSLSGRGNTIYF. The CDR3 bases are TGTGCCAGCAGTTTATCGGGTCGGGGAAACACCATATATTTT.

This clone was seen only a few times. CDR3 residues: CASSPTGDLSYNEQFF. For the CDR3, the DNA is TGTGCCAGCAGTCCCACAGGGGACCTCTCCTACAATGAGCAGTTCTTC. The chain uses TRBV11-1 and TRBJ2-1; 7 bases are a match to TRBD1. Germline lookup yields CDR1 SGHAT and CDR2 FQDESV (reference sequence). This CDR3 spans 16 amino acids. The V gene end was trimmed by 6 bases and the J gene end by 0 bases; junction bases not matched to a gene: 8.

This chain connects TRBV7-2 to TRBJ1-5; the D gene is possibly TRBD1 (5 bases). Trimming left V 5 bases short and J 2 bases short, with 19 bases between. Germline V lookup: CDR1 SGHTA, CDR2 FQGNSA. The CDR3 runs 17 residues. The CDR3 region is CASSVGPQGRGNQPQHF. The CDR3 DNA reads as TGTGCCAGCAGCGTAGGACCTCAGGGTAGGGGCAATCAGCCCCAGCATTTT.

CDR3 protein: CASHRGVSYEQYF. The CDR3 coding sequence is TGTGCCAGCCATCGCGGGGTCTCCTACGAGCAGTACTTC. The chain couples TRBV6-5 to TRBJ2-7; possible D gene TRBD2, 6 bases. The V and J ends lost 8 bases and 0 bases respectively, with 11 bases between them. Germline V gives CDR1 MNHEY, CDR2 SVGAGI. The CDR3 contains 13 residues.

The V call is TRBV19, the J call TRBJ1-2; D is perhaps TRBD1 (6 bases). Trimming left V 3 bases short and J 0 bases short, with 8 bases between. The CDR3 loop spans 14 amino acids. The germline V gene encodes CDR1 LNHDA and CDR2 SQIVND (reference sequence). CDR3 nucleotide sequence: TGTGCCAGTAGTATGGACAGATCTAACTATGGCTACACCTTC. It codes for CASSMDRSNYGYTF.

The V and J genes are TRBV6-5 and TRBJ2-7, with 7 nucleotides matching TRBD2. Germline CDR1 and CDR2: MNHEY and SVGAGI. J was trimmed by 5 bases and V by 7 bases; bases with no gene match: 8. The CDR3 contains 13 residues. CDR3 coding DNA: TGTGCCAGCAATGAGGGAGGGAGCCACGAGCAGTACTTC. Encoded protein: CASNEGGSHEQYF.

The CDR3 DNA follows: TGCGCCAGCAGCCAAGATCCCCAGATTATACTTAATTCACCCCTCCACTTT. Protein: CASSQDPQIILNSPLHF. The chain couples TRBV4-3 to TRBJ1-6; no firm D call. This CDR3 region has 17 residues. The germline CDR1 and CDR2 sequences are LGHNA and YSLEER. The V end was cut by 0 bases, the J end by 6 bases, with 15 bases between.

This clone was seen a few times. The J gene is TRBJ2-3, the V gene TRBV27; 9 bases are a match to TRBD1. This CDR3 has 17 amino acids. Germline lookup yields CDR1 MNHEY and CDR2 SMNVEV (reference sequence). Trimming at V came to 4 bases and at J to 2 bases, leaving 10 bases not matched to a gene. For the CDR3, the DNA is TGTGCCAGCAGTTCGGACAGGGGTACTACCTCCACAGATACGCAGTATTTT. It specifies CASSSDRGTTSTDTQYF.

This clone was recorded a few times. The J gene is TRBJ1-5, the V gene TRBV19, with D perhaps TRBD1 (6 bases). CDR3 length: 15 amino acids. V shed 0 bases and J shed 7 bases, with 13 bases lying between them. In germline, CDR1 is LNHDA, CDR2 SQIVND (reference sequence). CDR3 coding DNA: TGTGCCAGTAGTATAGAGGGCAGGGGTGAACAGCCCCAGCATTTT. Encoded protein: CASSIEGRGEQPQHF.